This T cell receptor (beta chain) is drawn from a study of blood T cell repertoires in COVID-19. Sequenced by immunoSEQ multiplex PCR; TCRdb stores in-frame clones only, minus some. The data hold fewer than 350,000 clones, with around 90% observed a single time. V lost 0 bases, J lost 4 bases, and 5 bases stayed unmatched. Germline values: CDR1 SGHRS, CDR2 YFSETQ. The CDR3 has 17 residues. Sequenced material: PBMCs or T cells enriched from blood (not recorded which). The chain uses TRBV5-1 and TRBJ2-2, with 11 bases that match TRBD1. The receptor was derived from a man in his 60s who had recovered from COVID-19. The CDR3 DNA reads as TGCGCCAGCAGCTTGGATGGACAGGGGGCGGTCACCGGGGAGCTGTTTTTT. Amino acid sequence: CASSLDGQGAVTGELFF.